This is a list of T cell receptor beta chains from one sample in a study of T cells in Graves' hyperthyroidism and ophthalmopathy. TCRdb re-called the multiplex PCR reads through MiXCR, storing one row per CDR3 protein. The sample records roughly 500,000 distinct CDR3 sequences, about 15% being singletons. Sequenced: blood. The receptors derive from a woman aged 30 to 39 with Graves' hyperthyroidism that later progressed to Graves' ophthalmopathy. Each CDR3 is given with its conserved first and last residue. Each record gives: D gene, J gene, clone size, V gene, CDR3 DNA, CDR3 protein. The D gene is left open where the match is weak. Not every row has a clone size; where given, it reads once, few, many or a size class.

D gene: NA; J gene: TRBJ2-1; clone size: few; V gene: TRBV20-1; CDR3 DNA: TGCAGTGCGACTCATAGCTCCTACAATGAGCAGTTCTTC; CDR3 protein: CSATHSSYNEQFF
D gene: TRBD1; J gene: TRBJ2-1; clone size: few; V gene: TRBV27; CDR3 DNA: TGTGCCAGCGTGACTTGGACAGGGGAGGGGAATGGGCAGTTCTTC; CDR3 protein: CASVTWTGEGNGQFF
D gene: TRBD1; J gene: TRBJ1-2; clone size: many; V gene: TRBV11-2; CDR3 DNA: TGTGCCAGCAGCTCGGGACAGGGCCTTGGCTACACCTTC; CDR3 protein: CASSSGQGLGYTF
D gene: NA; J gene: TRBJ1-4; clone size: many; V gene: TRBV6-1; CDR3 DNA: TGTGCCAGCAGTTATTTAGAAAGTGAAAAACTGTTTTTT; CDR3 protein: CASSYLESEKLFF
D gene: NA; J gene: TRBJ1-4; clone size: NA; V gene: TRBV19; CDR3 DNA: TGTGCCAGTAGTATAGGTGGAAAACTGTTTTTT; CDR3 protein: CASSIGGKLFF
D gene: NA; J gene: TRBJ2-1; clone size: NA; V gene: TRBV29-1; CDR3 DNA: TGCAGCGTTGGCTACAATGAGCAGTTCTTC; CDR3 protein: CSVGYNEQFF
D gene: NA; J gene: TRBJ2-3; clone size: many; V gene: TRBV12-3/TRBV12-4; CDR3 DNA: TGTGCCAGCAGTAAGCGTCCGCCGCAGGATACGCAGTATTTT; CDR3 protein: CASSKRPPQDTQYF
D gene: NA; J gene: TRBJ2-2; clone size: few; V gene: TRBV7-9; CDR3 DNA: TGTGCCAGCAGCCCCCGGAGTTACACCGGGGAGCTGTTTTTT; CDR3 protein: CASSPRSYTGELFF
D gene: NA; J gene: TRBJ1-5; clone size: many; V gene: TRBV6-1; CDR3 DNA: TGTGCCAGCACCAGAGGGGTGGCAGCCCAGCATTTT; CDR3 protein: CASTRGVAAQHF
D gene: TRBD2; J gene: TRBJ2-3; clone size: many; V gene: TRBV11-2; CDR3 DNA: TGTGCCAGCAGCTTAGAGACTAGCGGGGCTAGCACAGATACGCAGTATTTT; CDR3 protein: CASSLETSGASTDTQYF
D gene: TRBD1; J gene: TRBJ2-1; clone size: many; V gene: TRBV24-1; CDR3 DNA: TGTGCCACCAGTGATTTTGGGACAGAGAAAAACTACAATGAGCAGTTCTTC; CDR3 protein: CATSDFGTEKNYNEQFF
D gene: NA; J gene: TRBJ2-3; clone size: many; V gene: TRBV29-1; CDR3 DNA: TGCAGCGTTCTGAGCGATTACACAGATACGCAGTATTTT; CDR3 protein: CSVLSDYTDTQYF
D gene: NA; J gene: TRBJ2-7; clone size: NA; V gene: TRBV5-1; CDR3 DNA: TGCGCCAGCAGCTTGGGGGTGGGACCGGACGAGCAGTACTTC; CDR3 protein: CASSLGVGPDEQYF
D gene: TRBD2; J gene: TRBJ2-1; clone size: many; V gene: TRBV29-1; CDR3 DNA: TGCAGCGTGGAAACTAGCGGGATTTACAATGAGCAGTTCTTC; CDR3 protein: CSVETSGIYNEQFF
D gene: TRBD2; J gene: TRBJ2-1; clone size: few; V gene: TRBV20-1; CDR3 DNA: TGCAGTGCGACTTCACGACTAGCGGAACCCAATGAGCAGTTCTTC; CDR3 protein: CSATSRLAEPNEQFF
D gene: NA; J gene: TRBJ2-3; clone size: NA; V gene: TRBV2; CDR3 DNA: TGTGCCAGCAGTGAAGGGTGGGGTGACACAGATACGCAGTATTTT; CDR3 protein: CASSEGWGDTDTQYF
D gene: NA; J gene: TRBJ2-3; clone size: NA; V gene: TRBV20-1; CDR3 DNA: TGCAGTGCTTGTTCTGGCTCTACGGGCGCAGATACGCAGTATTTT; CDR3 protein: CSACSGSTGADTQYF
D gene: NA; J gene: TRBJ2-1; clone size: many; V gene: TRBV11-3; CDR3 DNA: TGTGCCAGCAGCTTTCCCATAGAGGACAATGAGCAGTTCTTC; CDR3 protein: CASSFPIEDNEQFF
D gene: NA; J gene: TRBJ2-2; clone size: many; V gene: TRBV12-3/TRBV12-4; CDR3 DNA: TGTGCCAGCAGCCACGGGACACCCACCGGGGAGCTGTTTTTT; CDR3 protein: CASSHGTPTGELFF
D gene: TRBD2; J gene: TRBJ2-1; clone size: NA; V gene: TRBV30; CDR3 DNA: TGTGCCTGGATCCCTAGCGGGAGCAATGAGCGGTTCTTC; CDR3 protein: CAWIPSGSNERFF
D gene: NA; J gene: TRBJ1-1; clone size: NA; V gene: TRBV19; CDR3 DNA: TGTGCCAGTAGTATCCGGGAGTACCGGGGGGCTGAAGCTTTCTTT; CDR3 protein: CASSIREYRGAEAFF
D gene: NA; J gene: TRBJ2-7; clone size: many; V gene: TRBV27; CDR3 DNA: TGTGCCAGCAGTTTATGGCAGGGGACCTCCTACGAGCAGTACTTC; CDR3 protein: CASSLWQGTSYEQYF
D gene: NA; J gene: TRBJ2-3; clone size: many; V gene: TRBV12-3/TRBV12-4; CDR3 DNA: TGTGCCAGCAGCTATGAGAAGCGGGCAGATACGCAGTATTTT; CDR3 protein: CASSYEKRADTQYF
D gene: NA; J gene: TRBJ2-1; clone size: many; V gene: TRBV27; CDR3 DNA: TGTGCCAGCAAGGAGGGTGGCAATGAGCAGTTCTTC; CDR3 protein: CASKEGGNEQFF
D gene: NA; J gene: TRBJ2-2; clone size: many; V gene: TRBV18; CDR3 DNA: TGTGCCAGCTCGAGAGGACTAAATCGGGGCGCCGGGGAGCTGTTTTTT; CDR3 protein: CASSRGLNRGAGELFF